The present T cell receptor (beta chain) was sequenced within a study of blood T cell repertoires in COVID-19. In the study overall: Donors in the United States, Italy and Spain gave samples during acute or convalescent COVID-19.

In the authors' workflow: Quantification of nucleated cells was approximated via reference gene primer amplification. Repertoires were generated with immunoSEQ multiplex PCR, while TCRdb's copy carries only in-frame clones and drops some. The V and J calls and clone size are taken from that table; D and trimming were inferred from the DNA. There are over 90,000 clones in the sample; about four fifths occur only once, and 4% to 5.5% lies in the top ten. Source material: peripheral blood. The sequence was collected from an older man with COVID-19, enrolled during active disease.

The CDR3 DNA sequence: TGTGCCTGGACTAGCGGGAGCTACTACGAGCAGTACTTC. Its translation: CAWTSGSYYEQYF. The chain employs TRBV30 and TRBJ2-7, with 10 bases fitting TRBD2. V lost 4 bases to trimming and J lost 3 bases; unmatched junction nucleotides: 3. The germline CDR1 and CDR2 sequences are GTSNPN and SVGIG (reference sequence). The CDR3 extends over 13 amino acids.